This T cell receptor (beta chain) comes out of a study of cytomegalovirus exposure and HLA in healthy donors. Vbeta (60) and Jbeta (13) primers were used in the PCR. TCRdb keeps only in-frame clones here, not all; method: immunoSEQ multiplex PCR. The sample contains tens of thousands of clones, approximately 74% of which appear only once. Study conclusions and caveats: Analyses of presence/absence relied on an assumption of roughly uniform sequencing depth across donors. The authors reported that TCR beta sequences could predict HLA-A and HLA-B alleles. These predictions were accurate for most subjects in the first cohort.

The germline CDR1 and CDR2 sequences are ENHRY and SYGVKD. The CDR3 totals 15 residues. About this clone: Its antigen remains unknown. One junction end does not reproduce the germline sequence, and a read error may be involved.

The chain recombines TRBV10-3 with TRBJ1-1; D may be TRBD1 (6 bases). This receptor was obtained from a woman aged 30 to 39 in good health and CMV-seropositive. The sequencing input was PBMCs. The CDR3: CAVSELGAWTREAFF. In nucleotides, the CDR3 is TGTGCCGTCAGTGAGTTGGGGGCCTGGACACGAGAAGCTTTCTTT.